This T cell receptor (beta chain) emerged from a study of blood T cell repertoires in COVID-19. Study details: Sites in the United States, Italy and Spain provided acute and convalescent COVID-19 samples. T cells, B-cell-depleted T cells, or PBMCs supplied cDNA or gDNA.

Germline lookup yields CDR1 KGHSY and CDR2 FQNENV. V lost 3 bases and J 2 bases, leaving 10 bases between the germline ends. The CDR3 sequence is 14 residues long. This clone was picked up one time. In the study's own analysis: Amplification of reference gene primers was used by the study to estimate nucleated cell counts. Assay used: immunoSEQ multiplex PCR; TCRdb lists only in-frame clones, some missing. V and J calls and clone size come straight from that table; D and trimming were deduced from the DNA. Among under 200,000 clones listed, 87% were seen once. This clonotype was obtained from a man younger than 35 with active or convalescent COVID-19. Specimen: peripheral blood. The chain links TRBV16 to TRBJ1-2; no clear D gene. The CDR3 protein is CASSQRPENYGYTF. CDR3 nucleotide sequence: TGTGCCAGCAGCCAGCGCCCGGAGAACTATGGCTACACCTTC.